One and the same sample provided the 25 T cell receptor beta chains below, sequenced in a study of blood T cells in healthy people across ages. Primers used in a second PCR of roughly 6 to 11 cycles were a sample-barcoded 5' primer and a J-beta primer mix. MiXCR, run by TCRdb on the 5' RACE reads, gives a single entry per CDR3 protein. The sample shows over 1,500,000 distinct CDR3 sequences, roughly 49% of them seen only once. Material: blood. These receptors all come from a middle-aged woman in good health.

The CDR3 loop is CASSPVHGGEETQYF. CDR3 sequence (DNA): TGCGCCAGCAGCCCGGTCCACGGGGGTGAAGAGACCCAGTACTTC. The rearrangement joins TRBV5-1 to TRBJ2-5, with D tentatively TRBD2 (6 bases). V lost 4 bases and J lost 3, with 16 bases in between. This CDR3 region has 15 residues. Germline lookup yields CDR1 SGHRS and CDR2 YFSETQ. Filled out from reference TRBV5-1 and TRBJ2-5, the complete variable domain reads KAGVTQTPRYLIKTRGQQVTLSCSPISGHRSVSWYQQTPGQGLQFLFEYFSETQRNKGNFPGRFSGRQFSNSRSEMNVSTLELGDSALYLCASSPVHGGEETQYFGPGTRLLVL.

The genes are TRBV7-8 and TRBJ2-6, with D possibly being TRBD1 (5 bases). Trimming stripped 0 bases from V and 0 bases from J, with 12 bases between. Germline V gene data show CDR1 as SGHVS and CDR2 as FQNEAQ. The CDR3 runs to 18 residues. The CDR3 is CASSLAMAGRSGANVLTF. The CDR3 nucleotides read TGTGCCAGCAGCTTAGCTATGGCAGGGCGCTCTGGGGCCAACGTCCTGACTTTC.

This clonotype was observed a handful of times. The V call is TRBV20-1, the J call TRBJ2-3; 13 nucleotides line up with TRBD2. This CDR3 has 15 residues. Unmatched junction bases numbered 7, after V lost 6 bases and J lost 4 bases. Germline CDR1 DFQATT, CDR2 SNEGSKA (reference sequence). The CDR3 spells CSAQTSGGRADTQYF. CDR3 DNA: TGCAGTGCCCAGACTAGCGGGGGGAGGGCAGATACGCAGTATTTT.

This chain links TRBV7-3 with TRBJ2-3; no definite D call. The germline CDR1 and CDR2 sequences are SGHTA and FQGTGA. The CDR3 sequence is 12 residues long. Trimming removed 5 bases from V and 6 bases from J, with 9 bases in between. DNA of the CDR3: TGTGCCAGCAGCCATAATATGGATACGCAGTATTTT. As protein: CASSHNMDTQYF.

The J gene is TRBJ1-6, the V gene TRBV7-2, with 11 bases identical to TRBD1. CDR1 and CDR2 (germline): SGHTA, FQGNSA. The junction had 5 bases not matched to a gene; V was cut back by 7 bases and J by 9 bases. The CDR3 covers 14 residues. This chain's CDR3 is CASTWTGGGSPLHF. The CDR3 DNA reads TGTGCCAGCACCTGGACAGGGGGCGGTTCACCCCTCCACTTT. Together with reference TRBV7-2 and TRBJ1-6, the CDR3 gives the full variable domain: GAGVSQSPSNKVTEKGKDVELRCDPISGHTALYWYRQSLGQGLEFLIYFQGNSAPDKSGLPSDRFSAERTGGSVSTLTIQRTQQEDSAVYLCASTWTGGGSPLHFGNGTRLTVT.

This clonotype was counted a few times. The genes are TRBV20-1 and TRBJ2-1; 8 bases line up with TRBD2. The CDR3 is 16 amino acids. V lost 4 bases and J lost 5; bases outside the gene matches: 13. The germline V gene has CDR1 DFQATT and CDR2 SNEGSKA (reference sequence). The CDR3 here is CSATGPSGGDDNEQFF. DNA of the CDR3: TGCAGTGCTACCGGCCCCAGCGGGGGCGATGACAATGAGCAGTTCTTC.

V and J are TRBV24-1 and TRBJ2-5; 7 nucleotides agree with TRBD1. The CDR3 consists of 15 residues. Germline V gene sequence: CDR1 KGHDR, CDR2 SFDVKD. With 5 bases clipped from V and 5 bases from J, the junction kept 10 bases outside the gene matches. CDR3: CATSGQQGYGETQYF. The CDR3 bases are TGTGCCACCAGTGGCCAACAGGGGTACGGGGAGACCCAGTACTTC.

This clonotype was found a few times. The chain combines TRBV14 with TRBJ2-1; 9 bases agree with TRBD2. In germline, CDR1 is SGHDN, CDR2 FVKESK. The CDR3 has 18 residues. Unmatched junction bases numbered 11, after V lost 0 bases and J lost 5 bases. CDR3 amino acids: CASSQDGGLAASHNEQFF. Here the CDR3 DNA reads TGTGCCAGCAGCCAAGATGGGGGACTAGCAGCAAGTCACAATGAGCAGTTCTTC.

A word on this clonotype: A read error may produce the germline difference seen at one junction end. The gene calls are TRBV6-5 and TRBJ1-4; a weak D match, TRBD1 (6 bases). Per germline, CDR1 MNHEY and CDR2 SVGAGI. The CDR3 totals 13 residues. CDR3 DNA sequence: TGTGTCAGCAGCCGGACAGCTAATGAAAAACTGTTTTTT. Translated, it gives CVSSRTANEKLFF.

The CDR3 nucleotides read TGTGCCAGCGGGGTTGGGGACAGACCTATGTACTTC. It translates to CASGVGDRPMYF. This chain uses TRBV27 with TRBJ2-7; 7 bases agree with TRBD1. CDR3 length: 12 amino acids. Trimming removed 8 bases from V and 12 bases from J; junction bases left unmatched: 13. Germline assignment: CDR1 MNHEY and CDR2 SMNVEV (reference sequence).

The J gene is TRBJ2-7, the V gene TRBV6-2 or TRBV6-3; D possibly corresponds to TRBD2 (5 bases). V gave up 6 bases and J gave up 3 bases, with 15 bases separating them. The CDR3 has 14 residues. The germline CDR1 and CDR2 sequences are MNHEY and SVGEGT. The CDR3 nucleotides are TGTGCCAGCAGGCCTTGGACGGGGAGCTACGAGCAGTACTTC. It is translated as CASRPWTGSYEQYF.

The rearrangement joins TRBV20-1 to TRBJ2-1, with D perhaps matching TRBD1 (6 bases). This CDR3 is 14 amino acids long. CDR1 DFQATT and CDR2 SNEGSKA come from the germline V gene (reference sequence). V lost 4 bases to trimming and J lost 10 bases, with 20 bases between them. The chain's CDR3 is CSATGQRASYEQFF. The CDR3 DNA is TGCAGTGCTACCGGACAGCGTGCCTCCTACGAGCAGTTCTTC.

The CDR3: CASSYPATVNTEAFF. In nucleotides, the CDR3 is TGTGCCAGCAGTTACCCAGCGACAGTGAACACTGAAGCTTTCTTT. The V and J genes are TRBV6-2 or TRBV6-3 and TRBJ1-1; weak D call: TRBD1 (5 bases). Germline V gene data show CDR1 as MNHEY and CDR2 as SVGEGT. This CDR3 contains 15 residues. Deletions cut 2 bases from V and 0 bases from J, with 10 bases between.

This clonotype was observed a few times. The chain uses TRBV9 and TRBJ2-1, with D tentatively TRBD2 (6 bases). V lost 0 bases and J 5 bases, leaving 18 bases between the germline ends. Germline V gene data show CDR1 as SGDLS and CDR2 as YYNGEE. The CDR3 length is 17 residues. The DNA for the CDR3 is TGTGCCAGCAGCGTAGATAGGGACTGGACATCACACAATGAGCAGTTCTTC. Its translation: CASSVDRDWTSHNEQFF.

This clonotype was recorded at least ten times. The chain employs TRBV14 and TRBJ1-2, with a possible D match to TRBD1 (6 bases). In germline, CDR1 is SGHDN, CDR2 FVKESK. Trimming removed 8 bases from V and 3 bases from J, with 13 bases in between. The CDR3 consists of 13 residues. The CDR3 spells CASSPQGYYGYTF. The CDR3 nucleotides are TGTGCCAGCTCACCACAGGGCTACTATGGCTACACCTTC.

The chain uses TRBV7-2 and TRBJ2-7; TRBD1 agrees at 8 bases. The V gene end was trimmed by 2 bases and the J gene end by 2 bases; junction bases not matched to a gene: 8. Germline V gives CDR1 SGHTA, CDR2 FQGNSA. This CDR3 has 16 residues. CDR3 sequence: CASSLSSGTGTYEQYF. CDR3 DNA: TGTGCCAGCAGCTTATCTTCCGGGACAGGTACCTACGAGCAGTACTTC.

V is TRBV4-2 and J is TRBJ2-7; tentatively, D is TRBD1 or TRBD2 (7 bases each). The DNA matches TRBJ2-1 better at its end, which makes the J call doubtful. Germline loops: CDR1 LGHNA, CDR2 YNFKEQ. This CDR3 has 15 residues. This chain's CDR3 is CASSPIRGRDNEQFF. The CDR3 DNA reads as TGTGCCAGCAGTCCTATCAGGGGGAGGGACAATGAGCAGTTCTTC.

The CDR3 reads CASRFPGGRNTEAFF. Here the CDR3 DNA reads TGCGCCAGCAGATTTCCAGGGGGAAGGAACACTGAAGCTTTCTTT. The genes are TRBV4-1 and TRBJ1-1; 7 bases map to TRBD1. Trimming cost V 6 bases and J 1 base; bases outside gene matches: 8. Germline values: CDR1 MGHRA, CDR2 YSYEKL. The CDR3 runs 15 residues.

This sequence joins TRBV6-5 and TRBJ1-1; 10 bases fit TRBD1. After removal of 5 bases from V and 4 bases from J, the junction contained 4 bases not matched to a gene. The CDR3 contains 14 residues. Germline values: CDR1 MNHEY, CDR2 SVGAGI. CDR3 nucleotide sequence: TGTGCCAGCAGTGGGACAGGGGTGGGCACTGAAGCTTTCTTT. This translates into CASSGTGVGTEAFF.

The chain has TRBV28 and TRBJ2-3; D is ambiguous. Germline V gives CDR1 MDHEN, CDR2 SYDVKM. The CDR3 is 14 residues long. Trimming pared 7 bases from V and 5 bases from J, leaving 16 bases between. CDR3 coding DNA: TGTGCCAGCATGCCCCTGGTGGGATTAGATACGCAGTATTTT. Translating it yields CASMPLVGLDTQYF.

The sample holds many counts of this clonotype. The chain uses TRBV29-1 and TRBJ2-3; TRBD2 agrees at 7 bases. The germline V gene has CDR1 SQVTM and CDR2 ANQGSEA. The CDR3 runs to 14 residues. J was trimmed by 6 bases and V by 5 bases; bases with no gene match: 11. CDR3 DNA: TGCAGCGTTCCCGGGGGAACTAGCGCCGATACGCAGTATTTT. Protein product: CSVPGGTSADTQYF.

The table lists this clonotype with many counts. CDR3 loop: CASSRTSGTDTQYF. Written as DNA, the CDR3 is TGTGCCAGCAGTAGGACTAGCGGCACAGATACGCAGTATTTT. V gene TRBV6-5 combines with J gene TRBJ2-3; 9 nucleotides match TRBD2. Trimming at V came to 5 bases and at J to 1 base, leaving 1 base not matched to a gene. Germline loops: CDR1 MNHEY, CDR2 SVGAGI. The CDR3 totals 14 residues.

V is TRBV20-1 and J is TRBJ2-7; D ambiguous. Germline V gene data show CDR1 as DFQATT and CDR2 as SNEGSKA (reference sequence). The CDR3 totals 14 residues. V lost 1 base to trimming and J lost 7 bases, with 17 bases between them. This CDR3 reads CSARVVVSYNEQYF. CDR3 bases: TGCAGTGCTAGAGTGGTTGTTTCCTACAATGAGCAGTACTTC.

This clonotype has a handful of counts. The chain is built from TRBV4-3 and TRBJ1-6, with D perhaps matching TRBD1 (5 bases). CDR1 and CDR2 from the germline V gene are LGHNA and YSLEER. There are 14 residues in the CDR3. The germline V and J ends were trimmed by 4 bases and 6 bases, with 10 bases remaining between them. CDR3 bases: TGCGCCAGCAGCCTGCAGGGTACTAATTCACCCCTCCACTTT. Translation gives CASSLQGTNSPLHF.

This clonotype has just a few counts. V gene TRBV4-2 combines with J gene TRBJ2-1; D may be TRBD2 (5 bases). Trimming took off 0 bases at V and 0 bases at J, with 15 bases between the two ends. Germline lookup yields CDR1 LGHNA and CDR2 YNFKEQ. This CDR3 is 18 amino acids long. The CDR3 DNA sequence: TGTGCCAGCAGCCAAGAACCCAGGAGGCTCAGCTCCTACAATGAGCAGTTCTTC. Protein sequence: CASSQEPRRLSSYNEQFF.